These 20 T cell receptor beta chains came from one sample sequenced in a study of cytomegalovirus exposure and HLA in healthy donors. 13 Jbeta primers and 60 Vbeta primers were used for the PCR. Clones were read by immunoSEQ multiplex PCR, and TCRdb kept only the in-frame ones, dropping some. The sample yields 75,000 to 95,000 clones, 78% seen once. The sequencing sample was made of PBMCs. The receptors stem from a male donor in good health and CMV-seropositive.

The J gene is TRBJ2-5, the V gene TRBV7-8; the match to TRBD1 covers 9 bases. The germline CDR1 and CDR2 sequences are SGHVS and FQNEAQ. The V and J ends lost 0 bases and 3 bases, in that order; junction bases with no gene match: 2. The CDR3 consists of 15 residues. CDR3 sequence (DNA): TGTGCCAGCAGCTTAGCGGGGACAGGGAAAGAGACCCAGTACTTC. Amino acids: CASSLAGTGKETQYF.

This clone was detected only a few times. The identical CDR3 is also encoded by other nucleotide sequences in the sample. The chain has TRBV27 and TRBJ1-5; the D gene is possibly TRBD1 (5 bases). The CDR3 runs 13 residues. CDR1 is MNHEY, CDR2 SMNVEV, per germline (reference sequence). Trimming stripped 2 bases from V and 4 bases from J, with 6 bases between. CDR3 sequence: CASSLTGNQPQHF. CDR3 DNA sequence: TGTGCCAGCAGTTTAACAGGTAATCAGCCCCAGCATTTT.

This clone has only one observation. The gene calls are TRBV2 and TRBJ1-5, with TRBD1 as a possible D gene (6 bases). Trimming stripped 5 bases from V and 5 bases from J, with 13 bases between. Germline V gene sequence: CDR1 SNHLY, CDR2 FYNNEI. The CDR3 contains 14 residues. As DNA, the CDR3 is TGTGCCAGCAGTAGAGGGGGTAGGTATCAGCCCCAGCATTTT. Translation gives CASSRGGRYQPQHF.

J is TRBJ1-6 and V is TRBV4-1; D unresolved. The CDR3 length is 15 residues. CDR1 and CDR2 (germline): MGHRA, YSYEKL. V lost 1 base and J lost 7, with 11 bases in between. CDR3 in DNA: TGCGCCAGCAGCCAAGTCACGACTGGGAATTCACCCCTCCACTTT. This gives the protein CASSQVTTGNSPLHF.

This rearrangement joins TRBV7-9 to TRBJ2-6; no clear D. The CDR3 runs to 15 residues. CDR1 is SEHNR, CDR2 FQNEAQ, per germline (reference sequence). Trimming pared 3 bases from V and 1 base from J, leaving 7 bases between. Here the CDR3 DNA reads TGTGCCAGCAGCTTCCGGAGATCTGGGGCCAACGTCCTGACTTTC. Translation: CASSFRRSGANVLTF. The full variable domain, completed using reference TRBV7-9 and TRBJ2-6, is DTGVSQNPRHKITKRGQNVTFRCDPISEHNRLYWYRQTLGQGPEFLTYFQNEAQLEKSRLLSDRFSAERPKGSFSTLEIQRTEQGDSAMYLCASSFRRSGANVLTFGAGSRLTVL.

This clone was seen only once. The V and J genes are TRBV7-9 and TRBJ2-4; 7 bases line up with TRBD2. The CDR3 sequence is 16 residues long. Unmatched junction bases numbered 12, after V lost 6 bases and J lost 4 bases. From germline, CDR1 is SEHNR and CDR2 FQNEAQ (reference sequence). The CDR3 coding sequence is TGTGCCAGCAGTTTGGGGGGGGTTATTGGAAAAAACATTCAGTACTTC. Translation gives CASSLGGVIGKNIQYF.

The rearrangement uses TRBV7-8 and TRBJ2-3; 8 nucleotides match TRBD2. Trimming at V came to 2 bases and at J to 3 bases, leaving 4 bases not matched to a gene. CDR1 SGHVS and CDR2 FQNEAQ come from the germline V gene. CDR3 size: 15 residues. The DNA of the CDR3 is TGTGCCAGCAGCTTATTAGCGGGACTAACAGATACGCAGTATTTT. Protein sequence: CASSLLAGLTDTQYF.

The chain has TRBV28 and TRBJ1-2, with no clear D. Trimming left V 7 bases short and J 2 bases short, with 17 bases between. Germline V gene sequence: CDR1 MDHEN, CDR2 SYDVKM. The length of the CDR3 is 15 residues. DNA for the CDR3: TGTGCCAGCACTCCTCACATCGCCCGAAACTATGGCTACACCTTC. It is translated as CASTPHIARNYGYTF.

This clone was seen once. J is TRBJ2-3 and V is TRBV7-3; TRBD2 aligns across 11 bases. V was clipped by 5 bases and J by 3 bases; unmatched bases: 4. From germline, CDR1 is SGHTA and CDR2 FQGTGA. The CDR3 is 15 residues long. This chain's CDR3 is CASSDGTSGTDTQYF. The CDR3 bases are TGTGCCAGCAGCGACGGGACTAGCGGAACAGATACGCAGTATTTT.

The rearrangement links TRBV11-1 to TRBJ1-2; D uncertain. The ends were cut back, 2 bases at V and 6 bases at J, with 13 bases in the middle. The germline V gene encodes CDR1 SGHAT and CDR2 FQDESV (reference sequence). This CDR3 has 14 residues. For the CDR3, the DNA is TGTGCCAGCAGCTTAATCCCAGGCGGGGATGGCTACACCTTC. Amino acids: CASSLIPGGDGYTF.

The chain joins TRBV5-4 to TRBJ2-7, with a tentative D call TRBD1 (5 bases). The CDR3 has 12 amino acids. V lost 4 bases to trimming and J lost 5 bases, with 10 bases between them. From germline, CDR1 is SGHNT and CDR2 YYREEE (reference sequence). CDR3 region: CASSPGADEQYF. CDR3 nucleotides: TGTGCCAGCAGCCCTGGGGCGGACGAGCAGTACTTC.

This clone was counted a few times. The genes are TRBV5-6 and TRBJ2-1; 14 nucleotides match TRBD2. The germline V gene encodes CDR1 SGHDT and CDR2 YYEEEE. The V gene end was trimmed by 0 bases and the J gene end by 2 bases; junction bases not matched to a gene: 4. The CDR3 has 18 amino acids. CDR3 nucleotides: TGTGCCAGCAGCTTGGGACTAGCGGGAGGGGGCCCCTACAATGAGCAGTTCTTC. It is translated as CASSLGLAGGGPYNEQFF. The full variable domain, completed using reference TRBV5-6 and TRBJ2-1, is DAGVTQSPTHLIKTRGQQVTLRCSPKSGHDTVSWYQQALGQGPQFIFQYYEEEERQRGNFPDRFSGHQFPNYSSELNVNALLLGDSALYLCASSLGLAGGGPYNEQFFGPGTRLTVL.

The V and J genes are TRBV9 and TRBJ2-7; weak D call: TRBD1 (5 bases). Germline CDR1 SGDLS, CDR2 YYNGEE. The V and J ends lost 0 bases and 3 bases respectively, with 10 bases between them. This CDR3 spans 14 amino acids. CDR3 protein: CASSVAPGRYEQYF. The CDR3 coding sequence is TGTGCCAGCAGCGTAGCCCCAGGGCGCTACGAGCAGTACTTC.

The gene calls are TRBV5-1 and TRBJ2-1; 10 bases map to TRBD2. CDR3 size: 16 residues. The V gene's germline CDR1 is SGHRS and CDR2 YFSETQ. The junction had 9 bases not matched to a gene; V was cut back by 4 bases and J by 5 bases. CDR3 region: CASSLLQREGNNEQFF. CDR3 nucleotide sequence: TGCGCCAGCAGCCTACTCCAGCGGGAGGGTAACAATGAGCAGTTCTTC.

This clone was seen once. The rearrangement uses TRBV27 and TRBJ2-1; possible D gene TRBD1, 6 bases. The V gene's germline CDR1 is MNHEY and CDR2 SMNVEV (reference sequence). V dropped 6 bases and J dropped 6 bases, with 18 bases sitting between them. The CDR3 length is 15 residues. CDR3 residues: CASSPVKVRGNEQFF. The CDR3 nucleotides read TGTGCCAGCAGCCCCGTCAAAGTCAGGGGCAATGAGCAGTTCTTC.

This clone was observed once. The CDR3 sequence is CATSREGTGLYEQYF. The CDR3 nucleotides read TGTGCCACCAGCAGAGAAGGCACAGGGCTATACGAGCAGTACTTC. The rearrangement uses TRBV15 and TRBJ2-7, with D possibly being TRBD1 (6 bases). V was shortened by 0 bases and J by 4 bases, with 13 bases between the two germline ends. The length of the CDR3 is 15 residues. The germline gives CDR1 LNHNV, CDR2 YYDKDF (reference sequence).

The J gene is TRBJ1-2, the V gene TRBV28, with unresolved D. Trimming stripped 5 bases from V and 6 bases from J, with 16 bases between. The CDR3 totals 14 residues. The germline CDR1 and CDR2 sequences are MDHEN and SYDVKM. CDR3 amino acids: CASSSLGTGDGYTF. CDR3 DNA sequence: TGTGCCAGCAGTAGCCTAGGAACCGGGGATGGCTACACCTTC.

The V gene is TRBV28, the J gene TRBJ1-2; 8 nucleotides align to TRBD1. The ends lost 3 bases at V and 2 bases at J; junction bases unmatched: 2. The CDR3 consists of 14 residues. Germline CDR1 reads MDHEN; CDR2 reads SYDVKM. In DNA, the CDR3 is TGTGCCAGCAGTTTCCAGGGGGCAAACTATGGCTACACCTTC. It yields the protein CASSFQGANYGYTF.

The chain combines TRBV19 with TRBJ2-7, with 10 bases fitting TRBD1. Per germline, CDR1 LNHDA and CDR2 SQIVND (reference sequence). Trimming at V came to 1 base and at J to 4 bases, leaving 4 bases not matched to a gene. CDR3 length: 15 residues. The CDR3 loop is CASSIVGTGEYEQYF. CDR3 bases: TGTGCCAGTAGTATAGTTGGGACAGGGGAATACGAGCAGTACTTC.

The V call is TRBV28, the J call TRBJ2-3, with D possibly TRBD1 on 8 matching bases. V lost 8 bases and J lost 2, with 26 bases in between. The CDR3 is 18 amino acids. Germline CDR1 is MDHEN and CDR2 is SYDVKM. The CDR3 is CASPPTGVAGANTDTQYF. CDR3 DNA: TGTGCCAGCCCCCCGACAGGGGTGGCGGGGGCTAACACAGATACGCAGTATTTT.